At least ten counts were recorded for the clone carrying this T cell receptor (beta chain). In building TCR beta libraries, iRepertoire HTBI primers were used together with Arm-PCR of CDR3 regions. TCRdb independently ran MiXCR on the multiplex PCR reads; one entry per CDR3 protein. The table lists approximately 350,000 distinct CDR3 sequences, approximately 12% of them singletons. Time point indicated: newly diagnosed GD, antithyroid drugs for less than 3 months. The TCR library was prepared using RNA isolated from PBMCs. The sample originates from a study of regulatory T cells in long-lasting Graves disease. The CDR3 has 13 amino acids. Germline CDR1 and CDR2: SGHRS and YFSETQ. Trimming stripped 4 bases from V and 8 bases from J, with 15 bases between. This same sample was also part of a study on T cells in Graves' hyperthyroidism and ophthalmopathy. That report adds: Blood also showed most of the thyroid clonotypes that were expanded above 0.001.

The specimen was peripheral blood mononuclear cells (PBMCs), collected at new diagnosis, from a patient treated with antithyroid drugs. This sequence originates from a woman under 30 with Graves disease. The V gene is TRBV5-1, the J gene TRBJ1-2; perhaps TRBD1 as D (5 bases). In DNA form, the CDR3 reads TGCGCCAGCAGCCCCCGGGGACTCTCCGGCTACACCTTC. Its protein product is CASSPRGLSGYTF.